This is a list of T cell receptor beta chains from one sample in a study of blood T cell repertoires in COVID-19. Assay used: immunoSEQ multiplex PCR; TCRdb lists only in-frame clones, some missing. Of approximately 40,000 clones detected, over 90% appear once; the ten largest clones hold over 5%. The sequenced sample was peripheral blood. Receptors originate from a human donor in a cohort sampled during active COVID-19. Both conserved end residues are part of each CDR3. Fields, in order: D gene, V gene, J gene, CDR3 protein, CDR3 DNA. D genes are given only for firm matches.

d_call: TRBD2; v_call: TRBV18; j_call: TRBJ2-5; cdr3_aa: CASSPLPPGSGSLETQYF; cdr3_nt: TGTGCCAGCTCACCACTTCCTCCTGGTAGCGGGAGTTTGGAGACCCAGTACTTC
d_call: TRBD2; v_call: TRBV5-1; j_call: TRBJ2-1; cdr3_aa: CASSSGLAGNNEQFF; cdr3_nt: TGCGCCAGCAGCTCCGGACTAGCGGGGAACAATGAGCAGTTCTTC
d_call: -; v_call: TRBV21-1; j_call: TRBJ2-1; cdr3_aa: CASSKAGTRRLHEQFF; cdr3_nt: TGTGCCAGCAGCAAGGCCGGGACTAGGAGGTTGCATGAGCAGTTCTTC
d_call: TRBD2; v_call: TRBV6-4; j_call: TRBJ2-3; cdr3_aa: CASSDIGGGGADTQYF; cdr3_nt: TGTGCCAGCAGTGACATCGGTGGCGGGGGGGCAGATACGCAGTATTTT
d_call: TRBD1; v_call: TRBV9; j_call: TRBJ1-2; cdr3_aa: CASSVGTGDGYTF; cdr3_nt: TGTGCCAGCAGCGTCGGGACAGGGGACGGCTACACCTTC
d_call: -; v_call: TRBV4-1; j_call: TRBJ1-1; cdr3_aa: CASSTSGAARGTEAFF; cdr3_nt: TGCGCCAGCAGTACTTCAGGGGCCGCGAGGGGCACTGAAGCTTTCTTT
d_call: -; v_call: TRBV4-3; j_call: TRBJ2-2; cdr3_aa: CASSQDSAGILSGELFF; cdr3_nt: TGCGCCAGCAGCCAAGATTCGGCAGGGATCTTATCCGGGGAGCTGTTTTTT
d_call: TRBD1; v_call: TRBV7-8; j_call: TRBJ2-1; cdr3_aa: CASSLGTGGNLYNEQFF; cdr3_nt: TGTGCCAGCAGCTTGGGGACAGGGGGAAATTTGTACAATGAGCAGTTCTTC
d_call: -; v_call: TRBV6-5; j_call: TRBJ1-2; cdr3_aa: CASKKGKGVYGYTF; cdr3_nt: TGTGCCAGCAAAAAGGGGAAGGGGGTATATGGCTACACCTTC
d_call: -; v_call: TRBV19; j_call: TRBJ2-1; cdr3_aa: CASSLGTGGGGNEQFF; cdr3_nt: TGTGCCAGTAGTCTAGGGACCGGAGGGGGGGGGAATGAGCAGTTCTTC
d_call: TRBD2; v_call: TRBV7-2; j_call: TRBJ2-7; cdr3_aa: CASSSPGGGSPYEQYF; cdr3_nt: TGTGCCAGCAGCTCGCCCGGGGGGGGGTCACCCTACGAGCAGTACTTC
d_call: TRBD1; v_call: TRBV19; j_call: TRBJ1-5; cdr3_aa: CATNRGALNQPQHF; cdr3_nt: TGTGCCACCAACAGGGGCGCCCTCAATCAGCCCCAGCATTTT
d_call: -; v_call: TRBV19; j_call: TRBJ1-5; cdr3_aa: CASGGTGNQPQHF; cdr3_nt: TGTGCCAGCGGTGGGACTGGCAATCAGCCCCAGCATTTT